This T cell receptor beta chain is from a study of blood T cell repertoires in COVID-19. Study context: COVID-19 samples, acute and convalescent, were from the United States, Italy and Spain. T cells, B-cell-depleted T cells, or PBMCs supplied cDNA or gDNA.

Original analysis: Amplifying reference gene primers gave estimates of nucleated cell counts. Clones were read by immunoSEQ multiplex PCR, and TCRdb kept only the in-frame ones, dropping some. The DNA gave D and trimming, while V, J and clone size come from that table. The table shows over 400,000 clones, with around nine tenths occurring only once. CDR1 and CDR2 (germline): LNHDA, SQIVND (reference sequence). The V and J ends lost 7 bases and 3 bases, in that order; junction bases with no gene match: 3. CDR3 size: 12 residues. The TCR was taken from a woman aged 60 to 75 who had recovered from COVID-19. V is TRBV19 and J is TRBJ2-7, with 7 bases fitting TRBD1. Material: PBMCs or T cells enriched from blood (not recorded which). The CDR3 here is CASKGQYYEQYF. CDR3 in DNA: TGTGCCAGTAAGGGACAGTACTACGAGCAGTACTTC.